Given below is one T cell receptor (beta chain) in context. Its antigen specificity is not known. No clone much larger than this one lies a single base away; base qualities are absent. The data belong to a study of T-cell memory formation after mild COVID-19 (dated by TCRdb to the early 2020s). For context, the study as a whole: TCR sequence clusters from the two donors were found to be largely donor specific. Longitudinal TCRalpha and TCRbeta repertoire sequencing tracked T-cell clones expanding and contracting after mild COVID-19 in a couple of donors. The cohort comprised two young, previously healthy adult volunteers, one female and one male. What the research found in general, with its limitations: Some responding clones were detected in pre-infection memory, which suggested that pre-existing cross-reactive memory T cells had joined the SARS-CoV-2 response. SARS-CoV-2 specificity of the second-wave clones peaking on day 37 was not confirmed. Contracting CD4+ clones were found mainly in CM and EM memory subsets, while CD8+ clones were enriched in EMRA. The study covered only two mild cases, and larger cohorts including severe cases with pre-infection samples were considered necessary. From day 15 to 85, contracting clones showed balanced CD4/CD8 phenotypes, whereas a second wave of clones that expanded from day 15 to 37 leaned towards CD4+.

TCRdb lists the instrument as Illumina NovaSeq 6000. TCRalpha and TCRbeta cDNA libraries were built by 5'RACE with constant-segment primers, adding sample barcodes and unique molecular identifiers. Trizol reagent was used to extract RNA from every sample. Libraries were amplified in two PCR steps, with a second sample barcode and Illumina TruSeq adapters added in the second step. Libraries were sequenced on an Illumina NovaSeq with 2 x 150 bp paired-end reads. As for how the authors treated the data: Demultiplexing of reads and collapsing into UMI-guided consensus sequences were performed with migec v1.2.7. Using mixcr v2.1.11, the UMI consensuses were aligned to TRA and TRB V and J templates and assembled into clonotypes. Expanded or contracted clonotypes were those called significant by both edgeR and NoisET, with noise models trained on biological replicates. For edgeR calls, the thresholds were a false discovery rate-adjusted p below 0.01 and a log2 fold-change of 1. PCA with hierarchical clustering of max-normalized trajectories of the 1000 most abundant clonotypes was used as exploratory dynamics analysis. Separately sequenced CD4+ and CD8+ repertoires were used to assign the CD4 or CD8 phenotype of responding clones. TCRdb took the public reads, trimmed them with fastp at Q25, ran MiXCR for clone calling and kept in-frame beta chains. Under each unique CDR3 protein, matching rows form one entry showing the most common genes and DNA. The V and J calls follow TCRdb's processing rather than the paper's. For this sample the table gives 190,000 or so distinct CDR3 sequences, of which about a fifth were detected only once. The ten biggest clones cover roughly 24% of the sample.

The germline V and J ends show losses of 1 base and 6 bases respectively, and no gene match explains 9 bases of the junction. Taken from cysteine to phenylalanine, the CDR3 has 15 residues. The entry retains the CDR3 DNA only, 45 bases that are in frame from base 1. Per the germline V gene, SQVTM is the CDR1 and ANQGSEA is the CDR2. PBMCs were isolated by Ficoll-Paque density gradient centrifugation. The rearrangement combines TRBV29-1 with TRBJ2-7, with 10 bases in between that match TRBD1. Sequencing was performed on PBMCs or a T cell subset sorted from them (not recorded which). The TCR sequence derives from an adult woman who had mild COVID-19 (a few samples of this study predate the infection). The sample titles of this study are shuffled in the database, so cell type and time point are left out; the donor was told from shared clones. CDR3 sequence: CSVEARKGQGSEQYF. The DNA sequence follows: TGCAGCGTTGAAGCCCGGAAGGGACAGGGGAGCGAGCAGTACTTC.